Listed below are T cell receptor beta chains from one sample, sequenced in a study of technical replicates of blood from a handful of donors. Clones were read by immunoSEQ multiplex PCR, and TCRdb kept only the in-frame ones, dropping some. The data contain more than 90,000 clones, roughly 96% of them singletons. Sequencing was done on a sample of T cells isolated from PBMCs. These receptors all stem from a human donor in good health. The CDR3 runs from the conserved cysteine through the conserved F or W. D genes are given only for firm matches. Size tells how often a clone was seen (once, few, many) or the class of an expanded clone, and some rows leave it out.

D,size,J,V,DNA,CDR3
TRBD2,.,TRBJ2-1,TRBV4-2,TGTGCCAGCAGCAGGAGCGGGGGGGCCTACAATGAGCAGTTCTTC,CASSRSGGAYNEQFF
TRBD2,.,TRBJ2-7,TRBV4-1,TGCGCCAGCAGCCCCGGACCCGAGCGGGGTGCCGAGCAGTACTTC,CASSPGPERGAEQYF
TRBD1,.,TRBJ1-2,TRBV5-1,TGCGCCAGCAGGAAGGAAATCCAGGGGGCTTCTCATGGCTACACCTTC,CASRKEIQGASHGYTF
.,.,TRBJ1-2,TRBV7-8,TGTGCCAGCAGTCAGGGCCGGATCATGAACTATGGCTACACCTTC,CASSQGRIMNYGYTF
.,.,TRBJ1-2,TRBV28,TGTGCCAGCAGTTTCAGGGTCTATGGCTACACCTTC,CASSFRVYGYTF
TRBD1,.,TRBJ1-4,TRBV6-5,TGTGCCAGCAGTCGGACAGGGGCCGGAGGTGAAAAACTGTTTTTT,CASSRTGAGGEKLFF
TRBD2,.,TRBJ2-7,TRBV4-1,TGCGCCAGCAGTCGGGCTAGCGGTTCTGATGAGCAGTACTTC,CASSRASGSDEQYF
.,.,TRBJ2-3,TRBV7-6,TGTGCCAGCAGCTTAGCCATCCTAGCAAAGGACACAGATACGCAGTATTTT,CASSLAILAKDTDTQYF
TRBD2,.,TRBJ2-5,TRBV28,TGTGCCAGCAAGAACGGGACTAGCGGGAGGGCCAGGGAGACCCAGTACTTC,CASKNGTSGRARETQYF
.,few,TRBJ1-1,TRBV30,TGTGCCTTTAGCCGGACAGATGAAGCTTTCTTT,CAFSRTDEAFF
TRBD1,.,TRBJ1-1,TRBV4-2,TGTGCCAGCAGCCACCAGGGGGCCAACACTGAAGCTTTCTTT,CASSHQGANTEAFF
TRBD1,.,TRBJ2-5,TRBV4-1,TGCGCCAGCAGCCCCACAGGACAGGGCCAAGAGACCCAGTACTTC,CASSPTGQGQETQYF
.,.,TRBJ1-1,TRBV9,TGTGCCAGCAGCGTAGGAGGGAACGGTGAAGCTTTCTTT,CASSVGGNGEAFF
.,.,TRBJ1-1,TRBV18,TGTGCCAGCGCAGGGTCCCCTGAAGCTTTCTTT,CASAGSPEAFF
TRBD1,.,TRBJ1-4,TRBV7-9,TGTGCCAGCAGCGCCGGAGCTAGGGGGACAGGGGGCGTTAAGAAACTGTTTTTT,CASSAGARGTGGVKKLFF
TRBD2,once,TRBJ2-3,TRBV5-1,TGCGCCAGCAGCCGAATAGCGGGGTCAGATACGCAGTATTTT,CASSRIAGSDTQYF
.,.,TRBJ1-4,TRBV27,TGTGCCAGCAGTCCCCAGACAGAGAATGAAAAACTGTTTTTT,CASSPQTENEKLFF
.,.,TRBJ1-2,TRBV30,TGTGCCTCCTTTGACTGGACTCTCACCTATGGCTACACCTTC,CASFDWTLTYGYTF
TRBD1,.,TRBJ1-2,TRBV6-4,TGTGCCAGCAGCCAACAGGGGCCTGACTATGGCTACACCTTC,CASSQQGPDYGYTF
TRBD2,.,TRBJ2-7,TRBV5-4,TGTGCCAGCAGCTCCTTGGGGGGGAGGGCCTACGAGCAGTACTTC,CASSSLGGRAYEQYF
.,.,TRBJ2-7,TRBV15,TGTGCCACCAGCAGAGATCGGATTGGACTCCCTGGCGAGCAGTACTTC,CATSRDRIGLPGEQYF
.,.,TRBJ2-5,TRBV5-1,TGCGCCAGCAGCTGGGCCCCGCTGGACAGTCAAGAGACCCAGTACTTC,CASSWAPLDSQETQYF
.,.,TRBJ1-1,TRBV6-1,TGTGCCAGCAGTGAAGGGAGGGGAAACACTGAAGCTTTCTTT,CASSEGRGNTEAFF
.,few,TRBJ2-7,TRBV5-6,TGTGCCAGCAGCGACCGGGACTCCCATTACGAGCAGTACTTC,CASSDRDSHYEQYF
.,.,TRBJ1-2,TRBV1,TGCACCAGCAGCCAAGACAGGGGGGATGGCTACACCTTC,CTSSQDRGDGYTF
.,.,TRBJ2-6,TRBV6-5,TGTGCCAGCGGCGGGAACTCTGGGGCCAACGTCCTGACTTTC,CASGGNSGANVLTF
TRBD2,.,TRBJ2-3,TRBV6-4,TGTGCCAGCAGTGTTAGCGGGGGCACAGATACGCAGTATTTT,CASSVSGGTDTQYF